Listed below are T cell receptor beta chains from one sample, sequenced in a study of T cells in Graves' hyperthyroidism and ophthalmopathy. TCRdb re-derived calls from the multiplex PCR reads in MiXCR, one entry per CDR3 protein. The table includes a few hundred thousand distinct CDR3 sequences, about 45% detected once. The sample taken for sequencing was peripheral blood or thyroid tissue (not recorded which). The receptors come from a woman aged 18 to 35 with Graves' hyperthyroidism. The CDR3 runs from the conserved cysteine through the conserved F or W. D genes are given only for firm matches. A row's size may be missing; if present it is once, few, many or a size class.

size: .
J: TRBJ2-3
V: TRBV5-1
D: .
CDR3: CASSIRTDTQYF
DNA: TGCGCCAGCAGCATACGCACAGATACGCAGTATTTT

size: few
J: TRBJ2-7
V: TRBV30
D: .
CDR3: CAWRWRGGYPYEQYF
DNA: TGTGCCTGGAGATGGAGGGGGGGGTACCCCTACGAGCAGTACTTC

size: many
J: TRBJ2-5
V: TRBV5-1
D: TRBD2
CDR3: CASSLASSGGQETQYF
DNA: TGCGCCAGCAGCTTGGCCTCTAGCGGGGGCCAAGAGACCCAGTACTTC

size: few
J: TRBJ2-3
V: TRBV20-1
D: .
CDR3: CSGLWDTQYF
DNA: TGCAGTGGTCTCTGGGATACGCAGTATTTT

size: few
J: TRBJ2-3
V: TRBV7-3
D: TRBD2
CDR3: CASSLSSGGDTQYF
DNA: TGTGCCAGCAGCTTATCTAGCGGAGGAGATACGCAGTATTTT

size: many
J: TRBJ1-2
V: TRBV12-5
D: .
CDR3: CASGFSRVAYSYTF
DNA: TGTGCTAGTGGTTTTAGCCGGGTTGCCTATAGCTACACCTTC

size: .
J: TRBJ2-1
V: TRBV7-3
D: TRBD2
CDR3: CASSRGGLAGEQFF
DNA: TGTGCCAGCAGCCGAGGGGGACTAGCGGGCGAGCAGTTCTTC

size: .
J: TRBJ2-7
V: TRBV4-1
D: TRBD2
CDR3: CASSQVASGSPYEQYF
DNA: TGCGCCAGCAGCCAAGTCGCTAGCGGGAGTCCCTACGAGCAGTACTTC

size: .
J: TRBJ2-5
V: TRBV18
D: TRBD2
CDR3: CASSPWASGTQETQYF
DNA: TGTGCCAGCTCACCATGGGCTAGCGGGACTCAAGAGACCCAGTACTTC

size: many
J: TRBJ1-6
V: TRBV7-9
D: .
CDR3: CASSRGDGSPLHF
DNA: TGTGCCAGCAGCCGAGGTGACGGCTCACCCCTCCACTTT

size: many
J: TRBJ1-1
V: TRBV5-6
D: .
CDR3: CASSLKTGMNTEAFF
DNA: TGTGCCAGCAGCTTGAAAACAGGGATGAACACTGAAGCTTTCTTT

size: few
J: TRBJ2-1
V: TRBV29-1
D: TRBD2
CDR3: CSGREGEQFF
DNA: TGCAGCGGAAGGGAGGGTGAGCAGTTCTTC

size: many
J: TRBJ2-7
V: TRBV7-2
D: TRBD2
CDR3: CASSFTLAGNYEQYF
DNA: TGTGCCAGCAGCTTTACGCTAGCGGGGAACTACGAGCAGTACTTC

size: many
J: TRBJ1-1
V: TRBV19
D: .
CDR3: CASSPQQGSEAFF
DNA: TGTGCCAGTAGTCCACAACAGGGTTCTGAAGCTTTCTTT

size: once
J: TRBJ2-1
V: TRBV5-1
D: .
CDR3: CASSPAGYSYNEQFF
DNA: TGCGCCAGCAGCCCCGCGGGTTACTCCTACAATGAGCAGTTCTTC

size: many
J: TRBJ1-1
V: TRBV4-2
D: TRBD1
CDR3: CASSQDRRGHDEAFF
DNA: TGTGCCAGCAGCCAAGATAGGAGGGGGCATGATGAAGCTTTCTTT

size: many
J: TRBJ2-5
V: TRBV7-2
D: .
CDR3: CASSFRAGRQETQYF
DNA: TGTGCCAGCAGCTTTAGGGCAGGGCGTCAAGAGACCCAGTACTTC

size: .
J: TRBJ2-2
V: TRBV24-1
D: .
CDR3: CATSGDTGELFF
DNA: TGTGCCACTTCCGGAGACACCGGGGAGCTGTTTTTT

size: .
J: TRBJ1-2
V: TRBV5-7
D: .
CDR3: CASSFAGESGYTF
DNA: TGTGCCAGCAGCTTCGCAGGGGAGAGTGGCTACACCTTC

size: many
J: TRBJ2-2
V: TRBV19
D: TRBD1
CDR3: CASTWDRVGTGELFF
DNA: TGTGCCAGTACTTGGGACAGGGTAGGGACCGGGGAGCTGTTTTTT

size: .
J: TRBJ2-7
V: TRBV3-1
D: TRBD2
CDR3: CASRPTSGDSYEQYF
DNA: TGTGCCAGCAGACCAACTAGCGGGGACTCCTACGAGCAGTACTTC

size: .
J: TRBJ1-4
V: TRBV30
D: .
CDR3: CAWSVLRGANEKLFF
DNA: TGTGCCTGGAGTGTACTACGGGGGGCTAATGAAAAACTGTTTTTT

size: .
J: TRBJ1-5
V: TRBV28
D: .
CDR3: CASSFGRSPSNQPQHF
DNA: TGTGCCAGCAGTTTCGGGAGGTCCCCTAGCAATCAGCCCCAGCATTTT

size: many
J: TRBJ2-7
V: TRBV7-2
D: .
CDR3: CASSLGATYNEQYF
DNA: TGTGCCAGCAGCTTAGGGGCGACCTACAATGAGCAGTACTTC

size: many
J: TRBJ2-7
V: TRBV15
D: .
CDR3: CATSRETGIGYEQYF
DNA: TGTGCCACCAGCAGAGAAACCGGGATCGGCTACGAGCAGTACTTC

size: .
J: TRBJ2-6
V: TRBV2
D: TRBD1
CDR3: CASSRDRGPLVLTF
DNA: TGTGCCAGCAGTAGGGACAGGGGCCCCCTCGTCCTGACTTTC

size: many
J: TRBJ1-2
V: TRBV6-5
D: .
CDR3: CASSLGHRDGYTF
DNA: TGTGCCAGCAGCCTGGGACACCGGGATGGCTACACCTTC

size: .
J: TRBJ2-7
V: TRBV7-9
D: TRBD1
CDR3: CASSAHLTGQGYEQYF
DNA: TGTGCCAGCAGCGCCCACCTGACGGGACAGGGGTACGAGCAGTACTTC

size: .
J: TRBJ2-1
V: TRBV25-1
D: TRBD1
CDR3: CASSVTGGGEQFF
DNA: TGTGCCAGCAGTGTGACAGGGGGCGGCGAGCAGTTCTTC

size: .
J: TRBJ1-3
V: TRBV7-6
D: .
CDR3: CASSLAGETIYF
DNA: TGTGCCAGCAGCTTAGCAGGAGAGACCATATATTTT

size: .
J: TRBJ2-2
V: TRBV10-1
D: TRBD2
CDR3: CASSESGLAGNTGELFF
DNA: TGCGCCAGCAGTGAGTCGGGCCTAGCGGGAAACACCGGGGAGCTGTTTTTT

size: .
J: TRBJ1-2
V: TRBV15
D: .
CDR3: CATSREVGAYGYTF
DNA: TGTGCCACCAGCAGAGAAGTAGGGGCCTATGGCTACACCTTC

size: .
J: TRBJ2-7
V: TRBV29-1
D: TRBD2
CDR3: CSVGLAGGSYEQYF
DNA: TGCAGCGTTGGACTAGCGGGAGGATCCTACGAGCAGTACTTC

size: .
J: TRBJ2-5
V: TRBV7-8
D: .
CDR3: CASSLVSSIETQYF
DNA: TGTGCCAGCAGCTTAGTGAGTAGCATAGAGACCCAGTACTTC

size: few
J: TRBJ2-7
V: TRBV4-3
D: .
CDR3: CASSQVPRNAYEQYF
DNA: TGCGCCAGCAGCCAAGTTCCGCGGAACGCCTACGAGCAGTACTTC

size: .
J: TRBJ2-7
V: TRBV5-6
D: .
CDR3: CASSRTVF
DNA: TGTGCCAGCAGCCGGACGGTCTTC

size: many
J: TRBJ2-5
V: TRBV10-3
D: TRBD2
CDR3: CAISAQGLAGETQYF
DNA: TGTGCCATCAGTGCACAAGGGCTAGCGGGAGAGACCCAGTACTTC

size: many
J: TRBJ1-3
V: TRBV7-9
D: .
CDR3: CASSLGQRGNTIYF
DNA: TGTGCCAGCAGCTTAGGCCAAAGAGGAAACACCATATATTTT

size: .
J: TRBJ1-5
V: TRBV6-1
D: .
CDR3: CASSLGTVQSNQPQHF
DNA: TGTGCCAGCAGTTTGGGTACGGTTCAGAGCAATCAGCCCCAGCATTTT

size: many
J: TRBJ2-7
V: TRBV7-9
D: .
CDR3: CASTPAVGAYEQYF
DNA: TGTGCCAGCACCCCTGCAGTAGGCGCCTACGAGCAGTACTTC

size: .
J: TRBJ1-1
V: TRBV29-1
D: .
CDR3: CSERGLAGTEAFF
DNA: TGCAGCGAGAGGGGACTAGCGGGGACTGAAGCTTTCTTT

size: many
J: TRBJ2-7
V: TRBV29-1
D: .
CDR3: CSVARQADYEQYF
DNA: TGCAGCGTTGCCCGACAGGCTGACTACGAGCAGTACTTC

size: many
J: TRBJ2-5
V: TRBV6-5
D: .
CDR3: CASREGPRGQETQYF
DNA: TGTGCCAGCAGAGAGGGGCCGCGGGGACAAGAGACCCAGTACTTC

size: many
J: TRBJ2-7
V: TRBV10-3
D: .
CDR3: CAISESIVFYEQYF
DNA: TGTGCCATCAGTGAGTCGATTGTTTTCTACGAGCAGTACTTC

size: .
J: TRBJ2-7
V: TRBV6-4
D: .
CDR3: CASSLTRDYEQYF
DNA: TGTGCCAGCAGTCTAACTAGGGACTACGAGCAGTACTTC

size: .
J: TRBJ1-4
V: TRBV11-2
D: .
CDR3: CASSLVEGEKLFF
DNA: TGTGCCAGCAGCTTAGTCGAGGGTGAAAAACTGTTTTTT

size: many
J: TRBJ2-5
V: TRBV3-1
D: .
CDR3: CASSQGHNYETQYF
DNA: TGTGCCAGCAGCCAAGGTCATAATTACGAGACCCAGTACTTC

size: few
J: TRBJ2-7
V: TRBV24-1
D: .
CDR3: CATSKNYEQYF
DNA: TGTGCCACCAGTAAAAACTACGAGCAGTACTTC

size: .
J: TRBJ1-1
V: TRBV5-6
D: TRBD1
CDR3: CASSSTDREGFF
DNA: TGTGCCAGCAGCTCGACTGACAGGGAAGGTTTCTTT

size: .
J: TRBJ2-7
V: TRBV20-1
D: TRBD1
CDR3: CSASGTGRSEQYF
DNA: TGCAGTGCCAGCGGGACAGGGCGGTCCGAGCAGTACTTC

size: .
J: TRBJ2-7
V: TRBV29-1
D: TRBD2
CDR3: CSAAGWASGSSHEQYF
DNA: TGCAGCGCAGCTGGGTGGGCTAGCGGGAGTAGCCATGAGCAGTACTTC

size: .
J: TRBJ2-5
V: TRBV7-8
D: TRBD1
CDR3: CASSSGTGGMLYQETQYF
DNA: TGTGCCAGCAGCTCCGGGACAGGGGGAATGCTTTACCAAGAGACCCAGTACTTC

size: many
J: TRBJ2-5
V: TRBV20-1
D: .
CDR3: CSASRWRQGVETQYF
DNA: TGCAGTGCTAGTAGGTGGCGTCAGGGCGTAGAGACCCAGTACTTC

size: many
J: TRBJ1-5
V: TRBV2
D: .
CDR3: CASSGNNQPQHF
DNA: TGTGCCAGTTCAGGGAACAATCAGCCCCAGCATTTT

size: .
J: TRBJ1-1
V: TRBV9
D: TRBD1
CDR3: CASSADRGGAFF
DNA: TGTGCCAGCAGCGCAGACAGGGGGGGGGCTTTCTTT

size: few
J: TRBJ2-1
V: TRBV10-3
D: .
CDR3: CATRTAENEQFF
DNA: TGTGCCACCCGGACAGCGGAAAATGAGCAGTTCTTC

size: once
J: TRBJ1-4
V: TRBV11-2
D: .
CDR3: CASSEKGEKLFF
DNA: TGTGCCAGCAGCGAGAAGGGGGAAAAACTGTTTTTT

size: .
J: TRBJ1-4
V: TRBV2
D: .
CDR3: CASGRGLRRNEKLFF
DNA: TGTGCCAGCGGCAGGGGACTTCGACGTAATGAAAAACTGTTTTTT